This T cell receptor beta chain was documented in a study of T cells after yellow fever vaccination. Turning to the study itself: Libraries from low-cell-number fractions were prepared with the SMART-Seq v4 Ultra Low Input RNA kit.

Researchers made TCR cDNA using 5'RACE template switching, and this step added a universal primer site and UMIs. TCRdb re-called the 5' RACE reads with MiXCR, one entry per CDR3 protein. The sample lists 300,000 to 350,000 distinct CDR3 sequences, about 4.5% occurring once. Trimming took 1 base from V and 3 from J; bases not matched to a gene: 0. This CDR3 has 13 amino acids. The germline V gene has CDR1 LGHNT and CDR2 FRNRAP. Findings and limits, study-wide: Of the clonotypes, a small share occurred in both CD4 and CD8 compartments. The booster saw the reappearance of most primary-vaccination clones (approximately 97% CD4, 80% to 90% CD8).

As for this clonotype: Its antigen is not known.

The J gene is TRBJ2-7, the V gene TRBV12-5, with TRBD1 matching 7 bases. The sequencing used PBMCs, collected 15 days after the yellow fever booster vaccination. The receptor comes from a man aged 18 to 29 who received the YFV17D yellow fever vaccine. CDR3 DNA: TGTGCTAGTGGTTTGGACAGGGGCTACGAGCAGTACTTC. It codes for CASGLDRGYEQYF.